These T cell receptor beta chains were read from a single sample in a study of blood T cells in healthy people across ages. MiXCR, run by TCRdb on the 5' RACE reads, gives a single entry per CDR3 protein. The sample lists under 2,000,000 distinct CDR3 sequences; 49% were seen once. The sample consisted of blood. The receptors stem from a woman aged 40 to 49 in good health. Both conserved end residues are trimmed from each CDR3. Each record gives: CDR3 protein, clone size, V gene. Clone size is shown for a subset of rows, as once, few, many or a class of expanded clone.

ASSPVGGSKAKNIQY . TRBV5-5
ASSPYPETADYGYT . TRBV4-1
ASRTDRVANEQY few TRBV28
SARWAGGSHEQY . TRBV20-1
ARGGASAKNIQY . TRBV14
ASSPYARGNEQF few TRBV7-2
AILCLYEQY few TRBV24-1
SARDRDRGLAYYGYT few TRBV20-1
SARGTRTPYEQY . TRBV20-1
SARDRTGFLNYGYT once TRBV20-1